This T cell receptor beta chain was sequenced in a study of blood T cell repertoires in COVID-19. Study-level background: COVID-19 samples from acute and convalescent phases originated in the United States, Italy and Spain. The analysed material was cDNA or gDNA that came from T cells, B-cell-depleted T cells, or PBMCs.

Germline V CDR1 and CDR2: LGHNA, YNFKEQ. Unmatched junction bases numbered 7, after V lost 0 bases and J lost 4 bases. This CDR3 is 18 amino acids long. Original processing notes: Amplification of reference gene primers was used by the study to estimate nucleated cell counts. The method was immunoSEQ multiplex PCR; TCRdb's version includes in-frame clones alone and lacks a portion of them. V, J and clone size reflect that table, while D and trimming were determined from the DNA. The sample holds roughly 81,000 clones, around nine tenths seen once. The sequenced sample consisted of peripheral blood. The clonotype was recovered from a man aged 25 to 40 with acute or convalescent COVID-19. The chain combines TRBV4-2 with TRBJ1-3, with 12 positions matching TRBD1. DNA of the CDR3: TGTGCCAGCAGCCAAGACTTAGGGGACAGGGGGCAAGGAAACACCATATATTTT. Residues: CASSQDLGDRGQGNTIYF.